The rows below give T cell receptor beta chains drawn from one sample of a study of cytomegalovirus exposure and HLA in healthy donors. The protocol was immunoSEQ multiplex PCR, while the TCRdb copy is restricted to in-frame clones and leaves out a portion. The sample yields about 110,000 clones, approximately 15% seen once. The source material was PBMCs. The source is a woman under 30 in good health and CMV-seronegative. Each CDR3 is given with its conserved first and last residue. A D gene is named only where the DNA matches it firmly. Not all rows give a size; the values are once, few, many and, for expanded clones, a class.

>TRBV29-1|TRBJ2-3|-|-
TGCAGCGTTGCTGACTATTACACAGATACGCAGTATTTT
CSVADYYTDTQYF
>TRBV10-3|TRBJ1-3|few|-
TGTGCCCTTGGGCCAACAGGAAACACCATATATTTT
CALGPTGNTIYF
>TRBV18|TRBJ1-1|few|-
TGTGCCAGCTCACCAAACAGTATGAACACTGAAGCTTTCTTT
CASSPNSMNTEAFF
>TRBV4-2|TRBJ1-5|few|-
TGTGCCAGCAGCCAAGATAGGGGAAATCAGCCCCAGCATTTT
CASSQDRGNQPQHF
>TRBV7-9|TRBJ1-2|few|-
TGTGCCAGCAGCTTAGTTCAGGAACGGATCTATGGCTACACCTTC
CASSLVQERIYGYTF
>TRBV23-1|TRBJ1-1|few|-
TGCGCCAGCAGTCAATCGGTAGGCAGGGTGAACACTGAAGCTTTCTTT
CASSQSVGRVNTEAFF
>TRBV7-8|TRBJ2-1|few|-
TGTGCCAGCGCACCGGGAACGGGCAATGAGCAGTTCTTC
CASAPGTGNEQFF
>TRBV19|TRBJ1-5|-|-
TGTGCCAGTAGTCCATCGGGGGAATGGGATCAGCCCCAGCATTTT
CASSPSGEWDQPQHF
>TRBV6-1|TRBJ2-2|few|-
TGTGCCAGCAGTGAAGGAGCGGGCGGGGAGCTGTTTTTT
CASSEGAGGELFF
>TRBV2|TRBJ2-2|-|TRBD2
TGTGCCAGCAAAGGGCTAGCGGGGGTTGCCGGGGAGCTGTTTTTT
CASKGLAGVAGELFF
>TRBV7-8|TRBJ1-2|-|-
TGTGCCAGCAGCTACAGGGATTTTGACTATGGCTACACCTTC
CASSYRDFDYGYTF
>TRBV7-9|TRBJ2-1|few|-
TGTGCCAGCAGCTTAGTATCACAAGAACGCCCTGAGCAGTTCTTC
CASSLVSQERPEQFF
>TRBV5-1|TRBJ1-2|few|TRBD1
TGCGCCAGCAGCTTGGCAGGGGGCTATGGCTACACCTTC
CASSLAGGYGYTF
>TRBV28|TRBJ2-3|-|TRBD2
TGTGCCAGCAGTAATCTAGCGGGGGGAGATACGCAGTATTTT
CASSNLAGGDTQYF
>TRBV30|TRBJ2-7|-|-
TGTGCCTGGAGTGATCGGGGGGAGCAGTACTTC
CAWSDRGEQYF
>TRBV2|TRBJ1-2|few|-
TGTGCCAGCAGTGAAGCGGGGAGGGGGGGCCATGGCTACACCTTC
CASSEAGRGGHGYTF
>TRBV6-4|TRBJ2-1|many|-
TGTGCCAGCAGTGATAAGCCGGAGAGCTCCTACAATGAGCAGTTCTTC
CASSDKPESSYNEQFF
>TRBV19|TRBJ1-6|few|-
TGTGCCAGCAAGCCTGGGGGCAGGTCTAATTCACCCCTCCACTTT
CASKPGGRSNSPLHF
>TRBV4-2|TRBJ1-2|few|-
TGTGCCAGCAGCCAAGAGTCAGGTTACTATGGCTACACCTTC
CASSQESGYYGYTF
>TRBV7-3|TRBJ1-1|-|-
TGTGCCAGCAGCTTAGGACACATGAACACTGAAGCTTTCTTT
CASSLGHMNTEAFF
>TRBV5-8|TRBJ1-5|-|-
TGTGCCAGCAGCCAGCGTCTCAGGGCGGATCAGCCCCGGCATTTT
CASSQRLRADQPRHF
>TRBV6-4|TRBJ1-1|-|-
TGTGCCAGCAGTGACTCACCCCCACCCAGGGGCGGGAACACTGAAGCTTTCTTT
CASSDSPPPRGGNTEAFF
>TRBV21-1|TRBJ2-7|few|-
TGTGCCAGCAGCAAAGAATTAGCGGGGGTCCGAAGCTACGAGCAGTACTTC
CASSKELAGVRSYEQYF
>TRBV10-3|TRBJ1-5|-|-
TGTGCCATCAGTAACTACTTCTCGGGGGATCAGCCCCAGCATTTT
CAISNYFSGDQPQHF
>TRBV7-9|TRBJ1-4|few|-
TGTGCCAGCAGCCCGAGCGTCGGGGGGGCAACTAATGAAAAACTGTTTTTT
CASSPSVGGATNEKLFF
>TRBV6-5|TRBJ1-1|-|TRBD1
TGTGCCAGCAGTCGGGGGACAGGGGGGACTGAAGCTTTCTTT
CASSRGTGGTEAFF
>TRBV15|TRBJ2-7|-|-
TGTGCCACCAGCAGAGGAGGCGGGTGGACCTACGAGCAGTACTTC
CATSRGGGWTYEQYF
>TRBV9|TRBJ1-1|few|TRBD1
TGTGCCAGCGGCAGGGGGACTGAAGCCTTCTTT
CASGRGTEAFF
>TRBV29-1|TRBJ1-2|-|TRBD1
TGCAGCGCTGGACAGGGAGGGAATGGCTACACCTTC
CSAGQGGNGYTF
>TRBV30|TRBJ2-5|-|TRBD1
TGTGCCTGGGAGGGACAGGGACAAGAGACCCAGTACTTC
CAWEGQGQETQYF
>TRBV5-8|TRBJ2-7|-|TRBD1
TGTGCCAACTCTCAGGGGGACAGGCCCTACGACGAGCAGTACTTC
CANSQGDRPYDEQYF
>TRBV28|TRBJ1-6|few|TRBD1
TGTGCCAGCAGTCCCGGGACAGGGGACTCACCCCTCCACTTT
CASSPGTGDSPLHF
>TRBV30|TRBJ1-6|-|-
TGTGCCTGGAGACGTGACAATAATTCACCCCTCCACTTT
CAWRRDNNSPLHF
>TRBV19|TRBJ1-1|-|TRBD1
TGTGCCAGTAGCCTACTGAGGACAGGGCCGGACACTGAAGCTTTCTTT
CASSLLRTGPDTEAFF
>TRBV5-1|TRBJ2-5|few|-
TGCGCCAGCAGCTTGGAGGGGATTCAAGAGACCCAGTACTTC
CASSLEGIQETQYF
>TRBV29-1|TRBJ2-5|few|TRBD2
TGCAGCGTCCTAACTAGCGTGGGGGAGCAGTACTTC
CSVLTSVGEQYF
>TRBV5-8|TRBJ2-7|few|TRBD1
TGTGCCAGCAGTCCGGCATCGGGACAGGGAAGAAACGAGCAGTACTTC
CASSPASGQGRNEQYF
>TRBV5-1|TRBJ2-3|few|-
TGCGCCAGCAGCATCGGACAGAGCACAGATACGCAGTATTTT
CASSIGQSTDTQYF
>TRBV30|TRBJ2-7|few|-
TGTGCCTGGAGTGTACTTGTTCTCGGCGAGCAGTACTTC
CAWSVLVLGEQYF
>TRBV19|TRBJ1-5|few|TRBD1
TGTGCCAGTAGTATCGTCGGACAGGGTAACAATCAGCCCCAGCATTTT
CASSIVGQGNNQPQHF
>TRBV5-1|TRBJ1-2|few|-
TGCGCCAGCAGCTTGTCGGGGTGGGATGGCTACACCTTC
CASSLSGWDGYTF
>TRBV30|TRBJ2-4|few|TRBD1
TGTGCCTGGAGTGCCCATCGGGACAGCGGAAACATTCAGTACTTC
CAWSAHRDSGNIQYF
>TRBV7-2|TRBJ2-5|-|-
TGTGCCAGCCGGAGAACAGGTCCCCAAGAGACCCAGTACTTC
CASRRTGPQETQYF
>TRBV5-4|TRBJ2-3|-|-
TGTGCCAGCAGCCACTCAGATACGCAGTATTTT
CASSHSDTQYF
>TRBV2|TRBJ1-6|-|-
TGTGCCAGCAGTGTGGGGGCTAACAAAGCACCCCTCCACTTT
CASSVGANKAPLHF
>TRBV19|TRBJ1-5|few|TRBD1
TGTGCCAGTAGTACAACCGGGACAGGGAGTCAGCCCCAGCATTTT
CASSTTGTGSQPQHF
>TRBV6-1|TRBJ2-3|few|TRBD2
TGTGCCAGCAGTGGGCCTAGCGGGGGGCCCACAGATACGCAGTATTTT
CASSGPSGGPTDTQYF
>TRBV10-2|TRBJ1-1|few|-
TGCGCCAGCCAAGGGGACACTGAAGCTTTCTTT
CASQGDTEAFF
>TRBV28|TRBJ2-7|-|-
TGTGCCAGCGTTGGACTGCCCTACGAGCAGTACTTC
CASVGLPYEQYF
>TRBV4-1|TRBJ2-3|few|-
TGCGCCAGCGCCAATGGCACTACCACAGATACGCAGTATTTT
CASANGTTTDTQYF
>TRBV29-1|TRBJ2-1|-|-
TGCAGCCCTGGGTCCGCCGGCGGTGAGCAGTTCTTC
CSPGSAGGEQFF